The 8 T cell receptor beta chains reported below all come from one sample, sequenced in a study of blood T cell repertoires in COVID-19 (dated by TCRdb to about 2020). Libraries were prepared through the immunoSEQ multiplex PCR assay. Drawn from immuneACCESS, this table holds only the in-frame rearrangements with V and J called that TCRdb kept. Clones are partly lost; checked studies trace under half to an unresolved V gene and leave the rest unexplained. The sample includes 250,000 to 350,000 clones, with approximately 90% observed a single time. The ten largest clonotypes hold around 12% of the sample. Sequencing was done on a sample of peripheral blood. The source of these receptors is a woman aged 60 to 75 with acute or convalescent COVID-19.

On this clone itself: Here the CDR3 omits its conserved ending phenylalanine or tryptophan, so a read error is the likely source. The DNA is omitted, as the CDR3 cannot be located on it reliably, and the CDR3 follows TCRdb's listing. The chain has TRBV12-3 or TRBV12-4 and TRBJ2-7; the table's D call, TRBD1, was not checked against the DNA. The CDR3 extends over 11 residues, inclusive of both ends. CDR3 residues: CASSRGQGSKG.

This clone came up once. Other DNA sequences from this sample encode an identical CDR3 as well. The chain recombines TRBV13 with TRBJ2-2, with D perhaps TRBD2 (7 bases). The CDR3 has 16 amino acids. V gave up 6 bases and J gave up 6 bases, with 20 bases separating them. CDR1 is PRHDT and CDR2 is FYEKMQ in the germline V gene (reference sequence). The CDR3 protein is CASSSGGGGRSGELFF. DNA of the CDR3: TGTGCCAGCAGTTCCGGGGGCGGGGGCCGGTCCGGGGAGCTGTTTTTT.

The rearrangement uses TRBV14 and TRBJ2-7; TRBD2 matches at 9 bases. Germline CDR1 reads SGHDN; CDR2 reads FVKESK. V was pared by 0 bases and J by 1 base, with 7 bases of the junction left unmatched. The CDR3 consists of 17 residues. CDR3 sequence: CASSQDSGGGVSYEQYF. The CDR3 coding sequence is TGTGCCAGCAGCCAAGATTCGGGCGGGGGGGTGTCCTACGAGCAGTACTTC.

CDR3 in DNA: TGTGCCAGCAGCTCCCCGCGGAGGGCCCCTGGGGCCAACGTCCTGACTTTC. Translation: CASSSPRRAPGANVLTF. This rearrangement joins TRBV7-6 to TRBJ2-6, with a possible D match to TRBD2 (6 bases). This CDR3 has 17 residues. V gave up 4 bases and J gave up 2 bases, with 15 bases separating them. Germline V gene sequence: CDR1 SGHVS, CDR2 FNYEAQ.

The chain carries TRBV18 and TRBJ2-1; 12 bases align to TRBD2. Germline lookup yields CDR1 KGHSH and CDR2 LQKENI. After removal of 2 bases from V and 8 bases from J, the junction contained 4 bases not matched to a gene. The CDR3 has 15 residues. CDR3 sequence reads: CASSPRLAGVDEQFF. In DNA form, the CDR3 reads TGTGCCAGCTCACCAAGACTAGCGGGAGTGGATGAGCAGTTCTTC.

CDR3 protein: CASSLQARSTGELFF. The CDR3 coding sequence is TGTGCCAGCAGTTTACAGGCCAGGTCAACCGGGGAGCTGTTTTTT. The genes are TRBV27 and TRBJ2-2; D call uncertain. Germline V gene lookup returns CDR1 MNHEY and CDR2 SMNVEV (reference sequence). This CDR3 has 15 residues. V shed 2 bases and J shed 5 bases, with 12 bases lying between them.

This chain links TRBV7-7 with TRBJ2-3, with D tentatively TRBD2 (6 bases). V lost 6 bases and J lost 2, with 9 bases in between. Germline V CDR1 and CDR2: SSHAT, FNYEAQ (reference sequence). The CDR3 has 13 residues. CDR3 sequence reads: CASSRGYTDTQYF. DNA for the CDR3: TGTGCCAGCAGTCGGGGGTACACAGATACGCAGTATTTT.

The rearrangement uses TRBV3-1 (or the pseudogene TRBV3-2) and TRBJ1-4; D is ambiguous. The germline V gene has CDR1 LGHDT and CDR2 YNNKEL (reference sequence). CDR3 length equals 18 residues. V lost 7 bases and J lost 0, with 21 bases in between. The CDR3 spells CASNKPLGGAATNEKLFF. CDR3 in DNA: TGTGCCAGCAACAAACCCCTTGGAGGAGCTGCAACTAATGAAAAACTGTTTTTT.